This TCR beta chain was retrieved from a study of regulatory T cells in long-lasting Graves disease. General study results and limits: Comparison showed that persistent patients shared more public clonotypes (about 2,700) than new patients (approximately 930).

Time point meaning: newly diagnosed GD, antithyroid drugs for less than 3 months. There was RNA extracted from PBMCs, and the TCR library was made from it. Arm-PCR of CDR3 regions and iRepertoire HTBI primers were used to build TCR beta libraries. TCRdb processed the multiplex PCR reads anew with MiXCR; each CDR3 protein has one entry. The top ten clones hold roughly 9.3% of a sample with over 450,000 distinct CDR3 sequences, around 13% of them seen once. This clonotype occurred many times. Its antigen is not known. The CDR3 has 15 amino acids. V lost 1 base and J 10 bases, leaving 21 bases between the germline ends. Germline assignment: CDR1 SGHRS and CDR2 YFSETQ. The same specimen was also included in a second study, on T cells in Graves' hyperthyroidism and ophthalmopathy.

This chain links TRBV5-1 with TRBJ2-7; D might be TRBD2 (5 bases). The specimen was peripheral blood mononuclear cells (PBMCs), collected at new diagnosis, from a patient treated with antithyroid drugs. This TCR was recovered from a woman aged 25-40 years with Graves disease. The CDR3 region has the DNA TGCGCCAGCAGCTTGTCGGGATCCGTAGCCACCTCTCAGTACTTC. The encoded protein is CASSLSGSVATSQYF.